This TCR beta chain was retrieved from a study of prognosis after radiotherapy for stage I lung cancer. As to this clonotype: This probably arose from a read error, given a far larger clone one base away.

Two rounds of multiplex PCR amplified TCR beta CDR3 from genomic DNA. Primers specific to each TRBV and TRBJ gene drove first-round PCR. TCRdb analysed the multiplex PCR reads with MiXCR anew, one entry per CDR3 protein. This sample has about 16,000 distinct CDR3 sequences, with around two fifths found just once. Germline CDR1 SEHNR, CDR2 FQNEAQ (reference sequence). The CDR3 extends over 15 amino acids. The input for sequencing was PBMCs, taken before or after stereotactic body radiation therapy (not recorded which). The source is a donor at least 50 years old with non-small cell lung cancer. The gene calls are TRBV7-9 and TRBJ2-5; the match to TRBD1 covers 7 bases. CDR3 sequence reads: CASSNTTGVGESQYF. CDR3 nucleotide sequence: TGTGCCAGCAGCAACACCACAGGGGTGGGAGAGTCCCAGTACTTC.